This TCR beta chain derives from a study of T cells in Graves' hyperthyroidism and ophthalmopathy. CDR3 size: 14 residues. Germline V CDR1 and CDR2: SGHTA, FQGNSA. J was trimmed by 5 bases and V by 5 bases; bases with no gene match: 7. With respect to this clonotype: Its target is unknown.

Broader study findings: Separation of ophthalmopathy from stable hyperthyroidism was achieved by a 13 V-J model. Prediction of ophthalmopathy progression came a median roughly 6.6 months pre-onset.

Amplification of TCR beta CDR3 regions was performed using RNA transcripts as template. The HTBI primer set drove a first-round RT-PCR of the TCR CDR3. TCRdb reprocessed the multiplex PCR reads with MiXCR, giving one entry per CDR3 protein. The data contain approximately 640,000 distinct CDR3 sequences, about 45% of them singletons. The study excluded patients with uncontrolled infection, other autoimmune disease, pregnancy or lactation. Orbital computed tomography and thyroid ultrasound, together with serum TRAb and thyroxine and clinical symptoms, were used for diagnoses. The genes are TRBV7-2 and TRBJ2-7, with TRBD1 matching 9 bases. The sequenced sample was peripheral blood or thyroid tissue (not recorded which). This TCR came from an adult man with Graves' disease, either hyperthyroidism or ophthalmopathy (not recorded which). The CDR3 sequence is CASSPGTGKDEQYF. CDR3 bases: TGTGCCAGCAGCCCCGGGACAGGGAAGGACGAGCAGTACTTC. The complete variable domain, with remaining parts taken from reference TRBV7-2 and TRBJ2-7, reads GAGVSQSPSNKVTEKGKDVELRCDPISGHTALYWYRQSLGQGLEFLIYFQGNSAPDKSGLPSDRFSAERTGGSVSTLTIQRTQQEDSAVYLCASSPGTGKDEQYFGPGTRLTVT.